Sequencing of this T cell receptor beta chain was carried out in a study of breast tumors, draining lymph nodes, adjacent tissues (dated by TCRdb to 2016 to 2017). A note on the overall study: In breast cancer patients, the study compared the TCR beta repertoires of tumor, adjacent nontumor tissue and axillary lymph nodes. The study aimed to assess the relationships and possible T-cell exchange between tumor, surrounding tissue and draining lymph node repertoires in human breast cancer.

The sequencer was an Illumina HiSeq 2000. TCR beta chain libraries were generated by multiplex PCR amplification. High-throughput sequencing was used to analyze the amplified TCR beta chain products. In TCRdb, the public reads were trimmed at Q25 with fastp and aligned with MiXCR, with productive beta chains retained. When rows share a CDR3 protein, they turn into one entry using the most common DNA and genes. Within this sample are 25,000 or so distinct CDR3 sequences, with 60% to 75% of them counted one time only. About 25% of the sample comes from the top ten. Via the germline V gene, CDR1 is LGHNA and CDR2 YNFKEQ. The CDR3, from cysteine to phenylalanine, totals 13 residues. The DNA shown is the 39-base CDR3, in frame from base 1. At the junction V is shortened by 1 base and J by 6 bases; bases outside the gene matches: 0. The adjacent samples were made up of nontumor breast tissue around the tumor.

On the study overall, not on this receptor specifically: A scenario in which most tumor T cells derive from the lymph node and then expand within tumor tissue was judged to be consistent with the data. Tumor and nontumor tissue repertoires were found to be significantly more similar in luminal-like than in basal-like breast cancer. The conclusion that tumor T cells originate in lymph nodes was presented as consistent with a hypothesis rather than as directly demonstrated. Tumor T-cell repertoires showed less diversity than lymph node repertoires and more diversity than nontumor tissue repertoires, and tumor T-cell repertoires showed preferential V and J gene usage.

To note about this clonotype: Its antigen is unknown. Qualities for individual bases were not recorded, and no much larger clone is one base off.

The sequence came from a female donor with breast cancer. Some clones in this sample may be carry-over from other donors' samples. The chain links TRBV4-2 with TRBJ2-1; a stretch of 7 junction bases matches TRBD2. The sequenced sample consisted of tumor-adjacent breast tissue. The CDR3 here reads CASSQGLANEQFF. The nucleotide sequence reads TGTGCCAGCAGCCAAGGACTAGCCAATGAGCAGTTCTTC.